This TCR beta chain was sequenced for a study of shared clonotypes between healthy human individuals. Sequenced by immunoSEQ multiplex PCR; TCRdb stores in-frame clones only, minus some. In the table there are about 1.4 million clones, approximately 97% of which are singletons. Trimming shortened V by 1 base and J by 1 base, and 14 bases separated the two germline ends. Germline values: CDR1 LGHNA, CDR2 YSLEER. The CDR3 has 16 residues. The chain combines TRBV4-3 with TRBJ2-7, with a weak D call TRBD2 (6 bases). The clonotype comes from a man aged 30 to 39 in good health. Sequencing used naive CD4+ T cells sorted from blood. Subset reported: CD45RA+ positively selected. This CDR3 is CASSQVATDYSYEQYF. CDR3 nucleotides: TGCGCCAGCAGCCAAGTAGCCACGGACTATTCCTACGAGCAGTACTTC.